This T cell receptor beta chain was identified in a study of blood T cell repertoires in COVID-19. Across the whole study: The analysed material was cDNA or gDNA that came from T cells, B-cell-depleted T cells, or PBMCs.

Participants spanned ages about 18 to 89 years and resided in about 25 US areas. Grouping used clinical history reported by participants in a survey and questionnaire. Original data processing: For nucleated cells, counts were estimated from reference gene primer amplification. Sequencing used immunoSEQ multiplex PCR; TCRdb keeps in-frame clones, though not all of them. Clone size and V and J calls were adopted from that table, with D and trimming inferred from the DNA. The sample consists of around 420,000 clones, 70% to 90% of them appearing once. V shed 3 bases, J shed 5 bases, and the junction held 4 bases outside the gene matches. CDR3 size: 15 residues. CDR1 and CDR2 (germline): LGHNT, FRNRAP.

This chain connects TRBV12-5 to TRBJ2-1, with 10 nucleotides matching TRBD2. The receptor was derived from a woman in her forties with acute COVID-19. Sequenced: PBMCs or T cells enriched from blood (not recorded which). CDR3 coding DNA: TGTGCTAGTGGTTTAGCGGGGGGGCCCCACAATGAGCAGTTCTTC. This gives the protein CASGLAGGPHNEQFF.